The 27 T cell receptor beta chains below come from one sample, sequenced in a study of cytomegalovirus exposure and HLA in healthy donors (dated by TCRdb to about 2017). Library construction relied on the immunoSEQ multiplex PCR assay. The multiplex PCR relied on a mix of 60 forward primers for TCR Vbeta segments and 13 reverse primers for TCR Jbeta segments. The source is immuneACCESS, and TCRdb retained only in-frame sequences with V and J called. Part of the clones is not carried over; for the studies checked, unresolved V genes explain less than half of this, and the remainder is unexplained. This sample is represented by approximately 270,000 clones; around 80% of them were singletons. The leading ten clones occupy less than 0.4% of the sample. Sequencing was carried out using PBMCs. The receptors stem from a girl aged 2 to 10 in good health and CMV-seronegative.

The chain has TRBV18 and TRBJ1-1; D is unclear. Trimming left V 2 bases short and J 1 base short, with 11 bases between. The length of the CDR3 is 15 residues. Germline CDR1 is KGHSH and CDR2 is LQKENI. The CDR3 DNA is TGTGCCAGCTCACCAAGGACTGAGGGGAACACTGAAGCTTTCTTT. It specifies CASSPRTEGNTEAFF.

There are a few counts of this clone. The CDR3, as DNA: TGTGCCAGCTCACCACCTGGGCAGGGGGGTCGGAATGAGCAGTTCTTC. Translation: CASSPPGQGGRNEQFF. The chain is built from TRBV18 and TRBJ2-1, with D perhaps matching TRBD1 (7 bases). CDR1 KGHSH and CDR2 LQKENI come from the germline V gene. V shed 0 bases and J shed 7 bases, with 16 bases lying between them. This CDR3 contains 16 residues.

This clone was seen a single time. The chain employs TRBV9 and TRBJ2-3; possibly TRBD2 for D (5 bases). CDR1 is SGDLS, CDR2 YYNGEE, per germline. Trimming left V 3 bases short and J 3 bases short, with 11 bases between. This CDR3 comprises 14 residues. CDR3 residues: CASSGSDWTDTQYF. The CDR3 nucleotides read TGTGCCAGCAGCGGCTCGGACTGGACAGATACGCAGTATTTT.

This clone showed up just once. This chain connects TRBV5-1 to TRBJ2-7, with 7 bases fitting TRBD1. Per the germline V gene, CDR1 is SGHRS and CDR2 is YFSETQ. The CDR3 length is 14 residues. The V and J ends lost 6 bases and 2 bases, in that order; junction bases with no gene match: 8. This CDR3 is CASNSGQLPYEQYF. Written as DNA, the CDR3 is TGCGCCAGCAACTCGGGACAGTTACCCTACGAGCAGTACTTC.

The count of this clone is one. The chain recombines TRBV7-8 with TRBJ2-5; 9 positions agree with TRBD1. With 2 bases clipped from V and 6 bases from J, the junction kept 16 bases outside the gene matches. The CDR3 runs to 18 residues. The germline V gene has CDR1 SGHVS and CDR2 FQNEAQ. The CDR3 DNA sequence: TGTGCCAGCAGCTTATCGCTCCGGACAGGGGAATTTAGGAAGACCCAGTACTTC. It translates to CASSLSLRTGEFRKTQYF. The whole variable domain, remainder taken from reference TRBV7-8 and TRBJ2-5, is GAGVSQSPRYKVAKRGQDVALRCDPISGHVSLFWYQQALGQGPEFLTYFQNEAQLDKSGLPSDRFFAERPEGSVSTLKIQRTQQEDSAVYLCASSLSLRTGEFRKTQYFGPGTRLLVL.

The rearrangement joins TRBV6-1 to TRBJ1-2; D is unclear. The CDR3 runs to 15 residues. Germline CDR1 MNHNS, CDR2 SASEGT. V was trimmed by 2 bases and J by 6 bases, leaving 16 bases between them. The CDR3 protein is CASSERWSGDNGYTF. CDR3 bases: TGTGCCAGCAGTGAAAGATGGTCGGGAGATAATGGCTACACCTTC.

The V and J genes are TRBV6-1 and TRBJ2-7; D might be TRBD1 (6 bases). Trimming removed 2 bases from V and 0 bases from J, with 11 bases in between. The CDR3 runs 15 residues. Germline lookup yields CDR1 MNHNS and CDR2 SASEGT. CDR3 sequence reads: CASSEIQGFSYEQYF. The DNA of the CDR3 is TGTGCCAGCAGTGAAATTCAGGGGTTCTCCTACGAGCAGTACTTC.

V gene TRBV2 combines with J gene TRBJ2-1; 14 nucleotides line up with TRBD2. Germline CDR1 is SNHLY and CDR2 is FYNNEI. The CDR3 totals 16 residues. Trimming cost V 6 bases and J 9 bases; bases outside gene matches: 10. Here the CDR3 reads CASRGRLAGGPVEQFF. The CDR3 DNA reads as TGTGCCAGCAGGGGGAGACTAGCGGGAGGGCCTGTTGAGCAGTTCTTC.

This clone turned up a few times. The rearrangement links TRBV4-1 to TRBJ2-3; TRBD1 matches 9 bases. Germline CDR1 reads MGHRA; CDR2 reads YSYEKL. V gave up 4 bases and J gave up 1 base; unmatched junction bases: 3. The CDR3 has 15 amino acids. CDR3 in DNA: TGCGCCAGCAGCCTCCGACAGGGGGGCACAGATACGCAGTATTTT. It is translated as CASSLRQGGTDTQYF.

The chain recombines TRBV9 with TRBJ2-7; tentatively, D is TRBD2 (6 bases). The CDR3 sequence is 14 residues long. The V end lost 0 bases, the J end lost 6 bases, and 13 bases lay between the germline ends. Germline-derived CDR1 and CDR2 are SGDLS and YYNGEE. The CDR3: CASSVALPAGEQYF. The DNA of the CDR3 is TGTGCCAGCAGCGTAGCCCTACCAGCGGGCGAGCAGTACTTC.

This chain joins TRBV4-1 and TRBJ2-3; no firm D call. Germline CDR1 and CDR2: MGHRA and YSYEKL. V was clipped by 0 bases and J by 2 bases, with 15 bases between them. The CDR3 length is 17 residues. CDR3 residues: CASSQDWRVINTDTQYF. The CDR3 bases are TGCGCCAGCAGCCAAGATTGGAGAGTAATAAACACAGATACGCAGTATTTT.

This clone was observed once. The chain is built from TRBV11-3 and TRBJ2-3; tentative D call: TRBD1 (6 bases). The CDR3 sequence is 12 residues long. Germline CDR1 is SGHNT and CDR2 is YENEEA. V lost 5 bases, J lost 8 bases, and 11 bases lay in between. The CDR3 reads CASSPQGGTQYF. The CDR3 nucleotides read TGTGCCAGCAGCCCGCAAGGGGGTACGCAGTATTTT.

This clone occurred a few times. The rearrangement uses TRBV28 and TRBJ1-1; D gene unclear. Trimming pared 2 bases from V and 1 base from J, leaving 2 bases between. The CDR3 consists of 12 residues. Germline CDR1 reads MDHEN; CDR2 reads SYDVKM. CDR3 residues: CASSLQNTEAFF. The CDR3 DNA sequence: TGTGCCAGCAGTTTACAGAACACTGAAGCTTTCTTT.

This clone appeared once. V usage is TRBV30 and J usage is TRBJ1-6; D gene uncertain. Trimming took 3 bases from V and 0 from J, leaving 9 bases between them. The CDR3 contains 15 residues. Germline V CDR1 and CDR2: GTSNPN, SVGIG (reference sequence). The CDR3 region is CAWRPRSSYNSPLHF. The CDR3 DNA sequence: TGTGCCTGGAGACCGAGGAGCTCCTATAATTCACCCCTCCACTTT.

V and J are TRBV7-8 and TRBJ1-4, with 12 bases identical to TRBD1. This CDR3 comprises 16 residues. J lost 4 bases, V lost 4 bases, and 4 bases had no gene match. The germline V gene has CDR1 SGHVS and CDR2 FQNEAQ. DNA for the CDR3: TGTGCCAGCAGCTCGGGACAGGGGGCCCTTAATGAAAAACTGTTTTTT. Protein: CASSSGQGALNEKLFF.

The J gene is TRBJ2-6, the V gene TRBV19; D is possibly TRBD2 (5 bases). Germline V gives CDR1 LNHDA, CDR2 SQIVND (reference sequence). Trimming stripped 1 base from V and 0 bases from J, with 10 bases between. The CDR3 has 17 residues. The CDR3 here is CASSIAGRGSGANVLTF. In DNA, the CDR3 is TGTGCCAGTAGTATAGCGGGCCGGGGCTCTGGGGCCAACGTCCTGACTTTC.

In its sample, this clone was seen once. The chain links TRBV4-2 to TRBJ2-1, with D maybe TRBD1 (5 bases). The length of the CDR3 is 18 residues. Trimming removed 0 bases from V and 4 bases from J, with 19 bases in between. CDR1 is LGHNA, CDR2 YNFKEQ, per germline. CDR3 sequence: CASSQDFREPRIYNEQFF. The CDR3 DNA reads TGTGCCAGCAGCCAAGATTTCAGGGAACCCCGGATATACAATGAGCAGTTCTTC.

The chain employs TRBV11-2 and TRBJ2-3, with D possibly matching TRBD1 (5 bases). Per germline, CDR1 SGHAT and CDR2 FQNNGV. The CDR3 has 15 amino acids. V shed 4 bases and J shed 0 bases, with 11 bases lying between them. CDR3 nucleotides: TGTGCCAGCAGCTGGGGCCTAGATAGCACAGATACGCAGTATTTT. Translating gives CASSWGLDSTDTQYF.

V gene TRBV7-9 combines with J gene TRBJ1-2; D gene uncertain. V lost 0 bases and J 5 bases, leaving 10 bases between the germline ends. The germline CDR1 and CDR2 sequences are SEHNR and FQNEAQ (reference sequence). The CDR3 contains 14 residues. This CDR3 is CASSLAPGMYGYTF. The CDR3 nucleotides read TGTGCCAGCAGCTTAGCGCCGGGGATGTATGGCTACACCTTC.

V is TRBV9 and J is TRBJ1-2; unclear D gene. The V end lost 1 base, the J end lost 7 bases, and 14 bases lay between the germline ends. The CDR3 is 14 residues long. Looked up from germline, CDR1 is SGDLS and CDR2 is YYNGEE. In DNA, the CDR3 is TGTGCCAGCAGCGTAAATTCCGGAGACGGTGGCTACACCTTC. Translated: CASSVNSGDGGYTF.

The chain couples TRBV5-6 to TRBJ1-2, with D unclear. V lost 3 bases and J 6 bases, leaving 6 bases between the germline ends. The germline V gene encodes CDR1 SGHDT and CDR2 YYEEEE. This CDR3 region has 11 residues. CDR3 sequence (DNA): TGTGCCAGCAGCTGGCACCATGGCTACACCTTC. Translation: CASSWHHGYTF.

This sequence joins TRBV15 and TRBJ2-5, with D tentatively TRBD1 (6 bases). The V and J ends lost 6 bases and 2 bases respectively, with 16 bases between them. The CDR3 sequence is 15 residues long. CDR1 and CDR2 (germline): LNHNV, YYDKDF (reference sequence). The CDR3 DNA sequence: TGTGCCACCAGGATACCCGGGACACCGCAAGAGACCCAGTACTTC. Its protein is CATRIPGTPQETQYF.

CDR3 in amino acids: CSVGGYGDNEQFF. CDR3 in DNA: TGCAGCGTTGGAGGGTACGGGGACAATGAGCAGTTCTTC. The chain combines TRBV29-1 with TRBJ2-1; TRBD2 might be the D (5 bases). V gave up 4 bases and J gave up 5 bases, with 12 bases separating them. The CDR3 covers 13 residues. From germline, CDR1 is SQVTM and CDR2 ANQGSEA.

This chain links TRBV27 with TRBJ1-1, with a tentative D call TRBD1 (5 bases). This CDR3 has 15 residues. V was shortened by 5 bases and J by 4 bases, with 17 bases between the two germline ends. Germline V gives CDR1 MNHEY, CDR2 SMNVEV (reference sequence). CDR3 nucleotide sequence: TGTGCCAGCAGTATAAGGGGCAGGGCGAGCACTGAAGCTTTCTTT. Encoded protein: CASSIRGRASTEAFF.

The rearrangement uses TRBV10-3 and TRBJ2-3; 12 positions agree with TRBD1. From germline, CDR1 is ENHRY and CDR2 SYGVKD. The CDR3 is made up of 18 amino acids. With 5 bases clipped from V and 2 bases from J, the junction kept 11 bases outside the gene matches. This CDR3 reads CAISNPGQGASDTDTQYF. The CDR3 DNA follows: TGTGCCATCAGTAATCCGGGACAGGGGGCATCCGACACAGATACGCAGTATTTT.

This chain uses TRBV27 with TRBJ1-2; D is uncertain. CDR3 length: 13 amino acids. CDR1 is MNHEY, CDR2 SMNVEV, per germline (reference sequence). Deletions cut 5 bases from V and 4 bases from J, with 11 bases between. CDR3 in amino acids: CASSRAEVYGYTF. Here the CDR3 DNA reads TGTGCCAGCAGTCGTGCAGAGGTCTATGGCTACACCTTC.

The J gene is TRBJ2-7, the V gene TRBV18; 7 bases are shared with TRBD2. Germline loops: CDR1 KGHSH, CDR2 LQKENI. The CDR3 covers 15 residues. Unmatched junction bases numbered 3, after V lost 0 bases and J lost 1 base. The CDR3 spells CASSPPSGYSYEQYF. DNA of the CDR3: TGTGCCAGCTCACCACCTAGCGGGTATTCCTACGAGCAGTACTTC.